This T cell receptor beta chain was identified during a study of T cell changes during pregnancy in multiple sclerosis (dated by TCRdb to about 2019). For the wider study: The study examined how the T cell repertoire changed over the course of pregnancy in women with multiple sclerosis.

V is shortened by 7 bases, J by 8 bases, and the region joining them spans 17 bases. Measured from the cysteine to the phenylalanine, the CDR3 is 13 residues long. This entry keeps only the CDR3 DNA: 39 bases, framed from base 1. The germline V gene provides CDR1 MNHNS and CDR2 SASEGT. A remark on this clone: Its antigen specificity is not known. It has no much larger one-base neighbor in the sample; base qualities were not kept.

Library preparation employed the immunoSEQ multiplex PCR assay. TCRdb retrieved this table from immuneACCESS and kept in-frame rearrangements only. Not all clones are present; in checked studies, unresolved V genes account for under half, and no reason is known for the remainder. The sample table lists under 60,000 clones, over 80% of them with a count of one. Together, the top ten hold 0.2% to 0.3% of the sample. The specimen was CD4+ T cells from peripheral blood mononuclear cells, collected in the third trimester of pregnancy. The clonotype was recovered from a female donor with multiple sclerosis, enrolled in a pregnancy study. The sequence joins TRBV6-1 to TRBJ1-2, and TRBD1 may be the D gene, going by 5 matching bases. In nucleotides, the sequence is TGTGCCAGCACCTCACTTGCCAGGGTAGGCTACACCTTC. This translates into CASTSLARVGYTF.